This T cell receptor beta chain was sequenced for a study of T cells in Graves' hyperthyroidism and ophthalmopathy. About the research overall: The blood sample was taken at first diagnosis, before treatment began.

Points from the study as a whole: The model's output predicted ophthalmopathy at a median of 6.5 months prior to onset. A model built on 13 V-J features separated ophthalmopathy from stable hyperthyroidism.

In this sample, this clonotype turned up a few times. What it binds is not known. TCR beta CDR3 regions were amplified from RNA transcripts. A first-round RT-PCR of the TCR CDR3 used the HTBI primer set. TCRdb used MiXCR to reprocess the multiplex PCR reads, holding one entry per CDR3 protein. The sample lists 750,000 to 900,000 distinct CDR3 sequences, roughly 40% occurring once. Graves' hyperthyroidism without ophthalmopathy progression within 18 months was termed stable. The CDR3 runs to 14 residues. CDR1 SGHTA and CDR2 FQGNSA come from the germline V gene. With V trimmed by 8 bases and J by 2 bases, 5 bases remained unmatched.

Material: blood. This rearrangement joins TRBV7-2 to TRBJ2-2; the match to TRBD1 covers 7 bases. This clonotype was sampled from a man in his late teens or twenties with Graves' hyperthyroidism. CDR3 protein: CASLWDRNTGELFF. CDR3 nucleotide sequence: TGTGCCAGCTTGTGGGACAGAAACACCGGGGAGCTGTTTTTT.